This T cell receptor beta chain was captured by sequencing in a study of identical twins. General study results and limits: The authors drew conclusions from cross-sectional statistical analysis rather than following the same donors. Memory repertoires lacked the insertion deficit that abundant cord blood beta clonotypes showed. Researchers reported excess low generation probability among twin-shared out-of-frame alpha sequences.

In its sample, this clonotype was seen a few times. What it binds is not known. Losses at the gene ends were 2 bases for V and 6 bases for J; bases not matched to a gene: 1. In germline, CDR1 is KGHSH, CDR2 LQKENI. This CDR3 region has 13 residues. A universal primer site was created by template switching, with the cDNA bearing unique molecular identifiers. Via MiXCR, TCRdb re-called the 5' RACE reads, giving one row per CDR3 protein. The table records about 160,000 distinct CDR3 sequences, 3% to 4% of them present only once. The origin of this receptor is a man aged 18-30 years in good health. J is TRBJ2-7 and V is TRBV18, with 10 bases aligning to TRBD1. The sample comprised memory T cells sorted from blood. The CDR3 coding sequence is TGTGCCAGCTCACCAGGACAGGGGGGCGAGCAGTACGTC. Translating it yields CASSPGQGGEQYV.